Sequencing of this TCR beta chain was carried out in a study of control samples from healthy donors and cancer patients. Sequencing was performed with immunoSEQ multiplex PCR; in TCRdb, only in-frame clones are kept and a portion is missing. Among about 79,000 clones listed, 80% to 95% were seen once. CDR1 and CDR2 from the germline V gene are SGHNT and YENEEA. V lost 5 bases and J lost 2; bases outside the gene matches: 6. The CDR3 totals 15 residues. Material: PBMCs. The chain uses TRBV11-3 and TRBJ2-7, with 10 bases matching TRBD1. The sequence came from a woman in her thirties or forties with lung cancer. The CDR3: CASSPGDRGTYEQYF. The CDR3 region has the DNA TGTGCCAGCAGCCCCGGGGACAGGGGAACCTACGAGCAGTACTTC.